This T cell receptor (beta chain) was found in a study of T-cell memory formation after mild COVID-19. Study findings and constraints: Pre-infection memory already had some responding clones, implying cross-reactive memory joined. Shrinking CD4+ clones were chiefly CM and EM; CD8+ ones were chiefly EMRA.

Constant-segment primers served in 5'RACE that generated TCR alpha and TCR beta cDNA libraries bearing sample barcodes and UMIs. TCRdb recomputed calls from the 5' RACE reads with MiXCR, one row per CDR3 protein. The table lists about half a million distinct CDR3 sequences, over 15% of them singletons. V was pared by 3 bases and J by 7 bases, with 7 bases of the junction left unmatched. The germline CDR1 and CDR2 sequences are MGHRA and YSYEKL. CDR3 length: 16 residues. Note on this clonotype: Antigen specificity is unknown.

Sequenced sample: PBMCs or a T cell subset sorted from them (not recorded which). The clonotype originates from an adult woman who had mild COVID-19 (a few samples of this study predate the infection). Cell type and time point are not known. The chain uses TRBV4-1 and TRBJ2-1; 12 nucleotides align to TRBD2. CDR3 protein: CASSQILAGGRNEQFF. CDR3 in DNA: TGCGCCAGCAGCCAGATACTAGCGGGGGGAAGGAATGAGCAGTTCTTC.